The rows below give T cell receptor beta chains drawn from one sample of a study of OX40 agonist ivuxolimab in advanced cancers. Assay: immunoSEQ multiplex PCR; the TCRdb copy retains only in-frame clones and omits some. The data show tens of thousands of clones, roughly nine tenths seen once. The starting material was CD4+ or CD8+ T cells sorted from blood, obtained in a trial of the OX40 agonist ivuxolimab. The source is an adult with an advanced solid tumor such as melanoma, head and neck, liver or kidney cancer. The CDR3 runs from the conserved cysteine through the conserved F or W. The order of the fields is J gene, D gene, V gene, clone size, CDR3 protein, CDR3 DNA. D genes are given only for firm matches. Some rows mark clone size as missing; the rest say once, few, many or name a class of expanded clone.

TRBJ2-2 | - | TRBV5-6 | - | CASSLFRRGSTGELFF | TGTGCCAGCAGCTTGTTTCGCCGGGGGAGCACCGGGGAGCTGTTTTTT
TRBJ2-1 | - | TRBV7-3 | - | CASSLGSASSYNEQFF | TGTGCCAGCAGCTTAGGATCGGCTAGCTCCTACAATGAGCAGTTCTTC
TRBJ2-3 | - | TRBV7-3 | once | CASRGGTTLGDTQYF | TGTGCCAGCAGAGGGGGGACAACTCTGGGAGATACGCAGTATTTT
TRBJ1-5 | - | TRBV18 | - | CASSPEGTNQPQHF | TGTGCCAGCTCACCAGAGGGAACCAATCAGCCCCAGCATTTT
TRBJ2-3 | - | TRBV5-4 | once | CASSFLPGLGGDTQYF | TGTGCCAGCAGCTTCCTCCCGGGATTGGGGGGAGATACGCAGTATTTT
TRBJ1-4 | TRBD1 | TRBV9 | few | CASSVQTGGTNEKLFF | TGTGCCAGCAGCGTTCAGACAGGGGGCACTAATGAAAAACTGTTTTTT
TRBJ2-2 | - | TRBV6-6 | - | CASSYSSGMNTGELFF | TGTGCCAGCAGTTACTCGTCGGGGATGAACACCGGGGAGCTGTTTTTT
TRBJ2-1 | TRBD2 | TRBV5-4 | once | CASSRRLAGDNEQFF | TGTGCCAGCAGCCGTCGACTAGCGGGAGACAATGAGCAGTTCTTC
TRBJ1-1 | TRBD1 | TRBV19 | - | CASSKPRTGGANTEAFF | TGTGCCAGTAGTAAACCTAGGACAGGGGGCGCGAACACTGAAGCTTTCTTT
TRBJ1-1 | - | TRBV21-1 | - | CASSKDRLHEAFF | TGTGCCAGCAGCAAAGACAGGTTGCACGAAGCTTTCTTT
TRBJ2-5 | - | TRBV21-1 | - | CASSNQQETQYF | TGTGCCAGCAGCAATCAACAAGAGACCCAGTACTTC
TRBJ2-7 | - | TRBV6-5 | - | CASSYGRGHSYEQYF | TGTGCCAGCAGTTACGGCAGGGGCCACTCCTACGAGCAGTACTTC
TRBJ1-2 | TRBD1 | TRBV15 | - | CATSRVTGLYGYTF | TGTGCCACCAGCAGAGTGACAGGGCTCTATGGCTACACCTTC
TRBJ1-1 | - | TRBV7-3 | - | CASSQQGGDTEAFF | TGTGCCAGCAGCCAACAGGGAGGGGACACTGAAGCTTTCTTT
TRBJ1-3 | - | TRBV29-1 | - | CSVTLRGVSGNTIYF | TGCAGCGTTACACTGAGGGGTGTCTCTGGAAACACCATATATTTT
TRBJ2-2 | - | TRBV21-1 | - | CASSKDGHPNTGELFF | TGTGCCAGCAGCAAAGATGGACACCCGAACACCGGGGAGCTGTTTTTT
TRBJ2-5 | - | TRBV12-1 | - | CASSFPRLAQETQYF | TGTGCCAGCAGCTTTCCCCGACTAGCTCAAGAGACCCAGTACTTC
TRBJ1-5 | - | TRBV9 | once | CASSAGDLRHQPQHF | TGTGCCAGCAGCGCAGGGGACTTACGCCATCAGCCCCAGCATTTT
TRBJ2-7 | - | TRBV6-1 | - | CASSQIYEQYF | TGTGCCAGCAGCCAGATCTACGAGCAGTACTTC
TRBJ1-1 | TRBD1 | TRBV2 | - | CASRAHRGPGTEAFF | TGTGCCAGCAGAGCTCACAGGGGGCCGGGCACTGAAGCTTTCTTT
TRBJ2-1 | TRBD2 | TRBV19 | few | CASSSHPGLADYNEQFF | TGTGCCAGTAGTTCACACCCGGGACTAGCGGATTACAATGAGCAGTTCTTC
TRBJ1-1 | TRBD1 | TRBV6-5 | - | CASRGAGQVAEAFF | TGTGCCAGCAGGGGGGCCGGACAGGTCGCTGAAGCTTTCTTT
TRBJ2-7 | TRBD2 | TRBV28 | - | CASSLYSSGSYEQYF | TGTGCCAGCAGTTTATACTCTAGCGGGAGCTACGAGCAGTACTTC
TRBJ2-1 | TRBD1 | TRBV5-1 | - | CASSWDSIDNEQFF | TGCGCCAGCAGCTGGGACAGTATAGACAATGAGCAGTTCTTC
TRBJ1-5 | - | TRBV6-1 | - | CASRRDRTDQPQHF | TGTGCCAGCAGACGCGACAGGACCGATCAGCCCCAGCATTTT
TRBJ2-3 | - | TRBV5-1 | - | CASSLGGQDTQYF | TGCGCCAGCAGTCTTGGGGGCCAAGATACGCAGTATTTT
TRBJ2-1 | TRBD2 | TRBV14 | - | CASSQRTSGVYNEQFF | TGTGCCAGCAGCCAACGGACTAGCGGAGTCTACAATGAGCAGTTCTTC
TRBJ2-1 | TRBD2 | TRBV7-6 | - | CASSYGGSTRNEQFF | TGTGCCAGCAGCTACGGCGGGAGTACTAGGAATGAGCAGTTCTTC
TRBJ1-5 | - | TRBV28 | - | CASSPRGEGQPQHF | TGTGCCAGCAGCCCCCGGGGGGAGGGTCAGCCCCAGCATTTT
TRBJ2-3 | - | TRBV4-1 | few | CASSQARGGAADTQYF | TGCGCCAGCAGCCAAGCTAGGGGAGGAGCGGCAGATACGCAGTATTTT
TRBJ1-4 | - | TRBV4-1 | - | CASSGTGYTNEKLFF | TGCGCCAGCAGCGGCACAGGGTATACGAATGAAAAACTGTTTTTT
TRBJ1-2 | - | TRBV28 | once | CASSLTKTTPYGYTF | TGTGCCAGCAGTTTAACGAAAACCACTCCTTATGGCTACACCTTC
TRBJ1-5 | - | TRBV2 | - | CASTTGGYSNQPQHF | TGTGCCAGTACCACAGGAGGTTACTCCAATCAGCCCCAGCATTTT
TRBJ1-5 | - | TRBV12-2 | - | CASRLVFGTPLGNQPQHF | TGTGCAAGTCGCTTAGTGTTTGGGACCCCACTGGGCAATCAGCCCCAGCATTTT
TRBJ2-3 | - | TRBV5-6 | - | CASSLYREPTDTQYF | TGTGCCAGCAGCTTGTACAGGGAGCCCACAGATACGCAGTATTTT
TRBJ1-5 | - | TRBV15 | - | CATSRTTAADQPQHF | TGTGCCACCAGCAGAACTACAGCTGCAGATCAGCCCCAGCATTTT